The next 3 T cell receptor beta chains were all read from a single sample in a study of blood T cells in healthy people across ages. For the second PCR, which ran for roughly 7 to 11 cycles, a sample-barcoded 5' primer and a J-beta primer mix were used. Each CDR3 protein gets one entry after TCRdb re-called the 5' RACE reads with MiXCR. Of about 1.1 million distinct CDR3 sequences listed, 35% to 40% are singletons. Sequencing was carried out using blood. The receptors were sampled from a man aged 18 to 30 in good health.

V is TRBV6-6 and J is TRBJ2-2; D is uncertain. Germline values: CDR1 MNHNY, CDR2 SVGAGI (reference sequence). The CDR3 totals 13 residues. V lost 10 bases and J lost 1, with 10 bases in between. The CDR3 DNA sequence: TGTGCCACCGTAGAGATGAACACCGGGGAGCTGTTTTTT. The encoded protein is CATVEMNTGELFF.

This clonotype was picked up many times. The chain employs TRBV10-3 and TRBJ2-3; 7 bases align to TRBD1. The CDR3 runs 17 residues. V shed 7 bases, J shed 2 bases, and the junction held 15 bases outside the gene matches. Germline V gene lookup returns CDR1 ENHRY and CDR2 SYGVKD. This CDR3 is CAINPTGGDRYTDTQYF. The CDR3 nucleotides read TGTGCCATCAACCCGACGGGTGGGGACAGATACACAGATACGCAGTATTTT.

This clonotype came up a few times. This chain uses TRBV24-1 with TRBJ2-1, with D unresolved. Per the germline V gene, CDR1 is KGHDR and CDR2 is SFDVKD. The length of the CDR3 is 13 residues. The V gene lost 2 bases and the J gene lost 1 base, with 2 bases spanning the gap. CDR3 in amino acids: CATSDSSYNEQFF. CDR3 sequence (DNA): TGTGCCACCAGTGATTCTTCCTACAATGAGCAGTTCTTC.